One T cell receptor (beta chain) is described in this entry. Germline assignment: CDR1 DFQATT and CDR2 SNEGSKA (reference sequence). The V and J ends lost 1 base and 5 bases respectively, with 10 bases between them. This CDR3 region has 13 residues. TCRdb processed the 5' RACE reads anew with MiXCR; each CDR3 protein has one entry. The table lists 500,000 to 600,000 distinct CDR3 sequences, roughly a fifth of them singletons. These data belong to a study of identical twins. This same sample was also taken into another study, of T cells expressing NK-cell markers.

The TCR was taken from a woman under 30 in good health. The chain uses TRBV20-1 and TRBJ2-3; D uncertain. Sequenced: CD4+ T cells sorted from blood. DNA for the CDR3: TGCAGTGCTAGAGGTGGGGTCCAAGATACGCAGTATTTT. Translation: CSARGGVQDTQYF.